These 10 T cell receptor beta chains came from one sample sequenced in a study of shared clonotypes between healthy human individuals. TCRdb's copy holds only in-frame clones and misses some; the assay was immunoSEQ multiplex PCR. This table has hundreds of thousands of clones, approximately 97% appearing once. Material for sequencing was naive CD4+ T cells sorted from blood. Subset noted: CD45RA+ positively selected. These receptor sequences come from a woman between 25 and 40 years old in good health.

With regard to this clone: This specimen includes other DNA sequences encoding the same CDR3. This CDR3 is CASSLASSGNTIYF. The CDR3 coding sequence is TGTGCCAGCAGCTTAGCAAGCTCTGGAAACACCATATATTTT. The chain uses TRBV7-2 and TRBJ1-3; D not resolved. CDR3 length: 14 residues. Germline V CDR1 and CDR2: SGHTA, FQGNSA. V was pared by 0 bases and J by 0 bases, with 3 bases between.

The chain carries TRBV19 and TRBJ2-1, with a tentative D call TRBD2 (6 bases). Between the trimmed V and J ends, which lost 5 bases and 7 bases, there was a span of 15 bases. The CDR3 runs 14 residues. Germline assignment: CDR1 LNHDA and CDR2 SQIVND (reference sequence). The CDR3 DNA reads TGTGCCAGTAGTTTACCGGGACTGCGGAATGAGCAGTTCTTC. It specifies CASSLPGLRNEQFF.

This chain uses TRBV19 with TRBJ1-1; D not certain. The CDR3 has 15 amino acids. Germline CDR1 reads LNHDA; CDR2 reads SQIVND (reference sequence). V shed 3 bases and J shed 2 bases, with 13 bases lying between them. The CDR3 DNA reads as TGTGCCAGTAGTATTCCTCGCAGAGCAAACACTGAAGCTTTCTTT. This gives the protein CASSIPRRANTEAFF.

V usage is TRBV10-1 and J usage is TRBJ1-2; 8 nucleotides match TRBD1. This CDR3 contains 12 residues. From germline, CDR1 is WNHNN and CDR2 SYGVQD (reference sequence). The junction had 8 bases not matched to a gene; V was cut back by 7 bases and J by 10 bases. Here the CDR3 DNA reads TGCGCCAGCACCCAAGAGGACAGGGCCTACACCTTC. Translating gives CASTQEDRAYTF.

The CDR3 DNA reads TGTGCCAGCAGCGAAAGTGGGGGGGTCCAGCCCCAGCATTTT. This encodes CASSESGGVQPQHF. This chain uses TRBV6-6 with TRBJ1-5; weak D call: TRBD1 (5 bases). Trimming left V 6 bases short and J 7 bases short, with 16 bases between. The CDR3 is 14 amino acids. Germline CDR1 MNHNY, CDR2 SVGAGI (reference sequence).

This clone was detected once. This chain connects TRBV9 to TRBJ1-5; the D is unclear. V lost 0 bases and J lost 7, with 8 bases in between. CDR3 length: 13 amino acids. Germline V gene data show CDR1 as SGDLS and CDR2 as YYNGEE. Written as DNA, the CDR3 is TGTGCCAGCAGCGTAGCCCCGTTGCAGCCCCAGCATTTT. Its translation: CASSVAPLQPQHF.

This CDR3 is CASSQDKTGKIYGYTF. The CDR3 nucleotides read TGCGCCAGCAGCCAAGACAAGACAGGCAAGATCTATGGCTACACCTTC. The V gene is TRBV4-1, the J gene TRBJ1-2; a weak D match, TRBD1 (6 bases). The CDR3 is 16 residues long. The V and J ends lost 0 bases and 4 bases respectively, with 15 bases between them. Germline V gene sequence: CDR1 MGHRA, CDR2 YSYEKL.

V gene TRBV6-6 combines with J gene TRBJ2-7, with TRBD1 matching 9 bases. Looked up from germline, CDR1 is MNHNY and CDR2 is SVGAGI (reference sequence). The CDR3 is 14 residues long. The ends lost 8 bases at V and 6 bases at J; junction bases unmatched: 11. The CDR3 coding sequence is TGTGCCAGCGCCGACCTAGGACAGGGGACCGAGCAGTACTTC. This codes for CASADLGQGTEQYF.

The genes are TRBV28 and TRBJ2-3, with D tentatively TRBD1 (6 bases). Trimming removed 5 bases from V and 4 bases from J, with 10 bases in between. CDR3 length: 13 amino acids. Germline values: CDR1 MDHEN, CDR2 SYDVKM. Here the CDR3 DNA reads TGTGCCAGCAGTCGACAGGCGGCAGATACGCAGTATTTT. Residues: CASSRQAADTQYF.

CDR3 region: CASSLTDTNYEQYF. In DNA form, the CDR3 reads TGTGCCAGCAGCCTCACCGACACCAACTACGAGCAGTACTTC. V usage is TRBV11-2 and J usage is TRBJ2-7; D is unclear. Per the germline V gene, CDR1 is SGHAT and CDR2 is FQNNGV. The CDR3 consists of 14 residues. V was clipped by 5 bases and J by 3 bases, with 14 bases between them.